The source of this TCR beta chain is a study of T cells in Graves' hyperthyroidism and ophthalmopathy. RNA transcripts provided the source from which TCR beta CDR3 regions were amplified. HTBI primers were the set used in a first-round RT-PCR of the TCR CDR3. TCRdb re-called the multiplex PCR reads through MiXCR, storing one row per CDR3 protein. The table records about 210,000 distinct CDR3 sequences, over 15% of them present only once. CDR1 and CDR2 (germline): SEHNR, FQNEAQ (reference sequence). J was trimmed by 1 base and V by 6 bases; bases with no gene match: 12. The CDR3 is 17 amino acids. The sample consisted of blood. The V and J genes are TRBV7-9 and TRBJ1-5; 7 nucleotides match TRBD1. This TCR derives from a man aged 45-65 years with Graves' hyperthyroidism. The CDR3 region is CASSSSSGTASNQPQHF. The CDR3 region has the DNA TGTGCCAGCAGTTCCTCCAGCGGGACAGCCAGCAATCAGCCCCAGCATTTT.